These 10 T cell receptor beta chains originate from one sample sequenced in a study of OX40 agonist ivuxolimab in advanced cancers. Profiling relied on immunoSEQ multiplex PCR, and the TCRdb table lists in-frame clones only, not all of them. The data contain roughly 51,000 clones, 85% to 90% of them singletons. This specimen consisted of CD4+ or CD8+ T cells sorted from blood, obtained in a trial of the OX40 agonist ivuxolimab. These receptors came from an adult with an advanced solid tumor such as melanoma, head and neck, liver or kidney cancer.

The chain combines TRBV7-9 with TRBJ2-1; 7 nucleotides align to TRBD2. In germline, CDR1 is SEHNR, CDR2 FQNEAQ (reference sequence). J was trimmed by 5 bases and V by 6 bases; bases with no gene match: 7. This CDR3 region has 14 residues. CDR3 protein: CASRFSGHDNEQFF. The CDR3 DNA reads TGTGCCAGCAGGTTTAGCGGGCACGACAATGAGCAGTTCTTC.

This clone was seen a single time. This chain links TRBV12-2 with TRBJ2-1; the DNA was not compared with TRBD1, the D call given in the table. TRBV12-2 is a known pseudogene. There are 17 residues in the CDR3. CDR3 in DNA: TGTGCAAGTCGCTCGAGGTCCGGGACAGGGTTGAGGAATGAGCAGTTCTTC. This translates into CASRSRSGTGLRNEQFF.

V is TRBV14 and J is TRBJ2-7; 13 nucleotides agree with TRBD2. With 0 bases clipped from V and 3 bases from J, the junction kept 5 bases outside the gene matches. The CDR3 consists of 17 residues. Looked up from germline, CDR1 is SGHDN and CDR2 is FVKESK. The CDR3 DNA sequence: TGTGCCAGCAGCCAAGACTCCAGGACTAGCGGGAGCTACGAGCAGTACTTC. It yields the protein CASSQDSRTSGSYEQYF.

This clone was recorded a few times. In the same sample, other DNA sequences code for this CDR3. The gene calls are TRBV28 and TRBJ1-1, with D hard to call. This CDR3 has 12 residues. The germline V and J ends were trimmed by 2 bases and 3 bases, with 4 bases remaining between them. Germline assignment: CDR1 MDHEN and CDR2 SYDVKM. Here the CDR3 reads CASSLLDTEAFF. CDR3 nucleotide sequence: TGTGCCAGCAGTTTACTTGACACTGAAGCTTTCTTT.

This clone was detected once. The chain recombines TRBV6-5 with TRBJ1-2; D is undetermined. Trimming took 5 bases from V and 4 from J, leaving 11 bases between them. The germline gives CDR1 MNHEY, CDR2 SVGAGI. There are 13 residues in the CDR3. The DNA of the CDR3 is TGTGCCAGCAGTGGTTCGTTGGTCTATGGCTACACCTTC. The encoded protein is CASSGSLVYGYTF.

This clone was found a few times. CDR3 loop: CASRPPSGGQHTGELFF. CDR3 DNA sequence: TGTGCCAGCAGACCTCCTAGCGGGGGCCAACACACCGGGGAGCTGTTTTTT. This sequence joins TRBV7-2 and TRBJ2-2; 10 bases fit TRBD2. V lost 6 bases, J lost 3 bases, and 10 bases stayed unmatched. Germline assignment: CDR1 SGHTA and CDR2 FQGNSA. The CDR3 loop spans 17 amino acids.

To note about this clone: One end of the junction does not line up with germline, which may come from a read error. The rearrangement uses TRBV7-7 and TRBJ2-1, with 7 bases identical to TRBD2. Germline V gives CDR1 SSHAT, CDR2 FNYEAQ (reference sequence). CDR3 length: 17 amino acids. CDR3 in DNA: TGTGCTAGCAGCTTAGAAATAGCGGGCTCGTTCTACAATGAGCAGTTCTTC. Translation: CASSLEIAGSFYNEQFF.

V and J are TRBV7-9 and TRBJ1-1; 8 positions match TRBD1. The CDR3 has 13 amino acids. Germline V CDR1 and CDR2: SEHNR, FQNEAQ (reference sequence). The V and J ends lost 5 bases and 4 bases, in that order; junction bases with no gene match: 3. The CDR3 sequence is CASSATGGTEAFF. The CDR3 DNA sequence: TGTGCCAGCAGCGCCACAGGGGGCACTGAAGCTTTCTTT.

The chain has TRBV11-3 and TRBJ1-6; tentatively, D is TRBD1 (6 bases). V dropped 11 bases and J dropped 4 bases, with 9 bases sitting between them. The CDR3 runs to 12 residues. Germline V lookup: CDR1 SGHNT, CDR2 YENEEA. CDR3 amino acids: CARTGYNSPLHF. The CDR3 nucleotides read TGTGCCCGCACAGGGTATAATTCACCCCTCCACTTT.

The genes are TRBV4-1 and TRBJ1-3; D remains unclear. Trimming left V 3 bases short and J 8 bases short, with 17 bases between. Germline lookup yields CDR1 MGHRA and CDR2 YSYEKL. CDR3 length equals 15 residues. CDR3 sequence reads: CASSHYRATTDTIYF. CDR3 DNA sequence: TGCGCCAGCAGCCACTACCGGGCCACGACGGACACCATATATTTT.